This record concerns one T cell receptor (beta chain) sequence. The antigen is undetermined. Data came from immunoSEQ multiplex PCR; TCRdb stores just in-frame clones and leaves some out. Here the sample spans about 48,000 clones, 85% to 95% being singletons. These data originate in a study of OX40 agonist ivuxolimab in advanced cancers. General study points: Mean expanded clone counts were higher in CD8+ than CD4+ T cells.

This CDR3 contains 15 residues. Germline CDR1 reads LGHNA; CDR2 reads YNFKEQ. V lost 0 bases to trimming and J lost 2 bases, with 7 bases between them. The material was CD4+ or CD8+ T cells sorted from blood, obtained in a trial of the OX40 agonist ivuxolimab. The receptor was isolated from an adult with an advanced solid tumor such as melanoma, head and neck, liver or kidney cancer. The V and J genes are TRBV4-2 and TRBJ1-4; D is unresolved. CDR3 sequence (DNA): TGTGCCAGCAGCCAAGAAGATTTTACTAATGAAAAACTGTTTTTT. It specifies CASSQEDFTNEKLFF.